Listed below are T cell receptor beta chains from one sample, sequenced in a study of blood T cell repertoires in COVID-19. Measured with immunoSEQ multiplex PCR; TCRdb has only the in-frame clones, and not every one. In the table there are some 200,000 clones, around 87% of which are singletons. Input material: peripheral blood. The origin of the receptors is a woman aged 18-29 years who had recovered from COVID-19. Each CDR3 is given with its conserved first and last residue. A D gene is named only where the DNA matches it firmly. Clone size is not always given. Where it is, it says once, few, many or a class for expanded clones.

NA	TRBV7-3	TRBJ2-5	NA	CASSPPGSETQYF	TGTGCCAGCAGCCCCCCGGGGTCCGAGACCCAGTACTTC
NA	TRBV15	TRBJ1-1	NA	CATSREGPDTGLRDTEAFF	TGTGCCACCAGCAGAGAAGGGCCCGACACAGGCCTACGGGACACTGAAGCTTTCTTT
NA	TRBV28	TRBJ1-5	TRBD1	CASSLGRGTVNQPQHF	TGTGCCAGCAGTTTGGGTCGAGGGACAGTAAATCAGCCCCAGCATTTT
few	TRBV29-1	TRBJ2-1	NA	CSVYTRGNEQFF	TGCAGCGTTTACACACGTGGCAATGAGCAGTTCTTC
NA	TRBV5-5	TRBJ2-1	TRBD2	CASSLLQRGTSASEQFF	TGTGCCAGCAGCTTGCTTCAACGCGGTACTAGCGCTAGTGAGCAGTTCTTC
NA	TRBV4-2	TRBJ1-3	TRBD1	CASSRQGGEANTIYF	TGTGCCAGCAGCCGACAGGGGGGAGAGGCAAACACCATATATTTT
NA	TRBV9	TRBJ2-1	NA	CASSVERDQHEQFF	TGTGCCAGCAGCGTAGAGCGAGATCAACATGAGCAGTTCTTC
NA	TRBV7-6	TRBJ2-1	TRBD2	CASSRSGGSYNEQFF	TGTGCCAGCAGCCGTAGCGGGGGCTCCTACAATGAGCAGTTCTTC
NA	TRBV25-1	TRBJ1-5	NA	CASSPWGRGQPQHF	TGTGCCAGCAGTCCGTGGGGGCGCGGTCAGCCCCAGCATTTT
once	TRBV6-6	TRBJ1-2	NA	CASSFKGLGYTF	TGTGCCAGCAGTTTTAAGGGGCTTGGCTACACCTTC
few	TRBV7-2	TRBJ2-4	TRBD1	CASSKRDRQKNIQYF	TGTGCCAGCAGCAAAAGGGACAGGCAAAAAAACATTCAGTACTTC
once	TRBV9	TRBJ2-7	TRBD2	CASSVGTSGYEQYF	TGTGCCAGCAGCGTCGGGACTAGCGGCTACGAGCAGTACTTC
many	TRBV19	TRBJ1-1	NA	CATNERRSRNTEAFF	TGTGCCACCAACGAAAGGCGGTCCCGGAACACTGAAGCTTTCTTT
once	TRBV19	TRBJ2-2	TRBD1	CASSILRDRGPNTGELFF	TGTGCCAGTAGTATCCTTCGGGACAGGGGACCGAACACCGGGGAGCTGTTTTTT
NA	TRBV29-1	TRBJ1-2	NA	CSVDLAGRNGYTF	TGCAGCGTTGATCTCGCGGGCAGAAATGGCTACACCTTC
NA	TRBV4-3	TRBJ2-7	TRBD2	CASRKTSGDSYEQYF	TGCGCCAGCAGGAAAACTAGCGGGGACTCCTACGAGCAGTACTTC
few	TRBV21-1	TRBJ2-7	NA	CASRLKGRIFEQYF	TGTGCCAGCAGACTCAAGGGGCGCATCTTCGAGCAGTACTTC
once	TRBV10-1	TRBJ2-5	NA	CASSDPRGRWETQYF	TGCGCCAGCAGTGACCCCAGGGGTCGTTGGGAGACCCAGTACTTC
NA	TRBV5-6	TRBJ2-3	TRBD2	CASSRTSGRMTDTQYF	TGTGCCAGCAGCAGGACTAGCGGGAGAATGACAGATACGCAGTATTTT
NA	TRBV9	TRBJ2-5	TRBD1	CASSVTGSQETQYF	TGTGCCAGCAGCGTGACAGGGTCACAAGAGACCCAGTACTTC
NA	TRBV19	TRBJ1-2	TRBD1	CTSSIRGQGDYGYTF	TGTACCAGTAGTATTCGGGGACAGGGTGACTATGGCTACACCTTC